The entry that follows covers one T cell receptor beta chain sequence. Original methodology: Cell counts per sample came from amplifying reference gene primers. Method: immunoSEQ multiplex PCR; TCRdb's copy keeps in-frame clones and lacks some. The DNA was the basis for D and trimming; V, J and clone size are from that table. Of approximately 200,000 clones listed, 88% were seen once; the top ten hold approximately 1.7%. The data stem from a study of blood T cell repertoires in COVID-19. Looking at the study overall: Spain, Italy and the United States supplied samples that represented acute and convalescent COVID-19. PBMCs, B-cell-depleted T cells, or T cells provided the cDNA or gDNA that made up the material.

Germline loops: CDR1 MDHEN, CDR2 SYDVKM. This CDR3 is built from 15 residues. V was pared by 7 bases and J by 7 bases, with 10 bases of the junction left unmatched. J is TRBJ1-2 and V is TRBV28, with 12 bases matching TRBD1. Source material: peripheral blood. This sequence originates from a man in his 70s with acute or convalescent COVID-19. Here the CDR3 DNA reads TGTGCCAGCACTCTTGGGGGACAGGGGGCTGGTGGCTACACCTTC. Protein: CASTLGGQGAGGYTF.